The subject of this entry is one T cell receptor (beta chain). Its target is not known. The source of the sample is a study of monozygotic twins with inflammatory bowel disease. TCRdb re-called the 5' RACE reads and shows each CDR3 protein once, DNA omitted. Its table lists about 99,000 distinct CDR3 sequences. This CDR3 is 15 amino acids long. The germline V gene encodes CDR1 SGHRS and CDR2 YFSETQ. Findings of the study overall: Lower TCRbeta diversity (inverse Simpson) was seen in IBD patients than in healthy co-twins.

J is TRBJ1-5 and V is TRBV5-1; there is no DNA to check the TCRdb D call of TRBD1. The sample consisted of blood. The receptor's source is a human donor with ulcerative colitis or Crohn's disease, or a healthy co-twin of an affected twin (not recorded which). CDR3 region: CASSLEAGSNQPQHF.